This entry features one TCR beta chain sequence. The data stem from a study of siplizumab effects on memory and regulatory T cells. Produced via immunoSEQ multiplex PCR; TCRdb's table is partial and in-frame only. The table lists more than 85,000 clones, around 90% of them singletons, with 0.75% in the top ten. Sequenced: Tregs sorted from blood. This receptor was taken from a human donor in good health.

CDR3 region: CASSDRGPNEKLFF. The CDR3 nucleotides read TGTGCCAGTAGTGACAGGGGCCCGAATGAAAAACTGTTTTTT. This chain uses TRBV19 with TRBJ1-4; the match to TRBD1 covers 8 bases. There are 14 residues in the CDR3. Germline CDR1 LNHDA, CDR2 SQIVND (reference sequence). After removal of 5 bases from V and 5 bases from J, the junction contained 4 bases not matched to a gene.